These 5 T cell receptor beta chains came from one sample sequenced in a study of T cell changes during pregnancy in multiple sclerosis. Method: immunoSEQ multiplex PCR; TCRdb's copy keeps in-frame clones and lacks some. This sample yields about 92,000 clones, of which 85% to 95% are seen a single time; approximately 4.5% belongs to the top ten. This sample comprised peripheral blood, obtained in the first trimester of pregnancy. Every receptor here comes from a female donor with multiple sclerosis, enrolled in a pregnancy study.

This chain joins TRBV6-1 and TRBJ1-1; TRBD1 matches at 9 bases. The CDR3 extends over 14 amino acids. The germline V gene encodes CDR1 MNHNS and CDR2 SASEGT. Losses at the gene ends were 8 bases for V and 3 bases for J; bases not matched to a gene: 7. The CDR3 coding sequence is TGTGCCAGCGTTACAGGGGGCTGGGACACTGAAGCTTTCTTT. Amino acid sequence: CASVTGGWDTEAFF.

The chain uses TRBV9 and TRBJ1-2; TRBD1 agrees at 7 bases. The J segment lost 0 bases and the V segment lost 3 bases, leaving 11 bases of the junction unmatched. Germline CDR1 reads SGDLS; CDR2 reads YYNGEE. The CDR3 contains 17 residues. DNA for the CDR3: TGTGCCAGCAGCGCGCCCAAAGGGACAGCAACTAACTATGGCTACACCTTC. Protein product: CASSAPKGTATNYGYTF. The entire variable domain, with the rest obtained from reference TRBV9 and TRBJ1-2, is as follows: DSGVTQTPKHLITATGQRVTLRCSPRSGDLSVYWYQQSLDQGLQFLIQYYNGEERAKGNILERFSAQQFPDLHSELNLSSLELGDSALYFCASSAPKGTATNYGYTFGSGTRLTVV.

In this sample, this clone turned up a few times. The chain joins TRBV7-8 to TRBJ1-2, with D possibly being TRBD1 (5 bases). The CDR3 spans 14 residues. The V gene's germline CDR1 is SGHVS and CDR2 FQNEAQ. The germline V and J ends were trimmed by 1 base and 3 bases, with 9 bases remaining between them. The CDR3: CASSLGGWDYGYTF. The CDR3 bases are TGTGCCAGCAGCTTAGGGGGCTGGGACTATGGCTACACCTTC.

CDR3 DNA: TGTGCCAGCAGCCCCCAGTCTAATTCACCCCTCCACTTT. Translation: CASSPQSNSPLHF. The chain recombines TRBV9 with TRBJ1-6; the D is unclear. The V gene's germline CDR1 is SGDLS and CDR2 YYNGEE. V was trimmed by 4 bases and J by 6 bases, leaving 8 bases between them. The CDR3 is made up of 13 amino acids. The full variable domain, completed using reference TRBV9 and TRBJ1-6, is DSGVTQTPKHLITATGQRVTLRCSPRSGDLSVYWYQQSLDQGLQFLIQYYNGEERAKGNILERFSAQQFPDLHSELNLSSLELGDSALYFCASSPQSNSPLHFGNGTRLTVT.

The genes are TRBV19 and TRBJ1-4; tentatively, D is TRBD1 (5 bases). The CDR3 runs to 16 residues. The germline gives CDR1 LNHDA, CDR2 SQIVND (reference sequence). V lost 1 base to trimming and J lost 8 bases, with 17 bases between them. Here the CDR3 reads CASSIGPLPGVEKLFF. Written as DNA, the CDR3 is TGTGCCAGTAGTATAGGTCCCCTTCCGGGGGTCGAAAAACTGTTTTTT.